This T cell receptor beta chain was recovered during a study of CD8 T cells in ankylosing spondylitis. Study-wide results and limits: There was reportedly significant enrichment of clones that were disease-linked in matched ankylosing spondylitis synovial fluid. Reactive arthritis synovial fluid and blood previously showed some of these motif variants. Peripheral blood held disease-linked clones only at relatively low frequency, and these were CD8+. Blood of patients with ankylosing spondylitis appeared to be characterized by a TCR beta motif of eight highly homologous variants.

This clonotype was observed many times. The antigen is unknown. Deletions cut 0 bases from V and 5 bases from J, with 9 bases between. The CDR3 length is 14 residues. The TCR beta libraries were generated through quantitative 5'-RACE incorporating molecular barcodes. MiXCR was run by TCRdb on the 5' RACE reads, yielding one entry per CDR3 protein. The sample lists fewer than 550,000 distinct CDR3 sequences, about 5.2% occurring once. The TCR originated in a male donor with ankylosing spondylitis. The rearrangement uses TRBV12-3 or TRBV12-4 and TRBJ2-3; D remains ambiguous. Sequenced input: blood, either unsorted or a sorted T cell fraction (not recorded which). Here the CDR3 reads CASSLAGLEDTQYF. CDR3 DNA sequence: TGTGCCAGCAGTTTAGCAGGGTTAGAAGATACGCAGTATTTT.